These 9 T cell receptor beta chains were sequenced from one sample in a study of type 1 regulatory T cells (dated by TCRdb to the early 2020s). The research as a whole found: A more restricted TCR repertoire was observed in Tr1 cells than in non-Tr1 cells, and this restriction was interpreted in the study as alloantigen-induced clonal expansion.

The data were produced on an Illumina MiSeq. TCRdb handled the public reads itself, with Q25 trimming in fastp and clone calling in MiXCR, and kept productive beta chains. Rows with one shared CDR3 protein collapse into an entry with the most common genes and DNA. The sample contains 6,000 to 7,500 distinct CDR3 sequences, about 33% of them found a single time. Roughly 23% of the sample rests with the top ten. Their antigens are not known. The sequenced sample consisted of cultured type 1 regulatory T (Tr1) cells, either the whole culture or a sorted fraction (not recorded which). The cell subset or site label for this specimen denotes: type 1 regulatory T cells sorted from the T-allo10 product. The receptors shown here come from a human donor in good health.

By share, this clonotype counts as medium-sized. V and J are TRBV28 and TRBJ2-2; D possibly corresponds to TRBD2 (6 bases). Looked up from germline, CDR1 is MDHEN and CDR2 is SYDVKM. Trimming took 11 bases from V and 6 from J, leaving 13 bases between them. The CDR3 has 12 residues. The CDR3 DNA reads TGTGCCGGGGGGATGATCGCCGGGGAGCTGTTTTTT. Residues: CAGGMIAGELFF.

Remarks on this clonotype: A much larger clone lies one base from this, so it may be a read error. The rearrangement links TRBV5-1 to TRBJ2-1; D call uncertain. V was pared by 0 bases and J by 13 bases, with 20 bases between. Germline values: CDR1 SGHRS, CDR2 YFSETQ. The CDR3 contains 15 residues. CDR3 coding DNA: TGCGCCAGCAGCTTGGCCCCGATGCCTCAAGAGACCCAGTTCTTC. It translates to CASSLAPMPQETQFF. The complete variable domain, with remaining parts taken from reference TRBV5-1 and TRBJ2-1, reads KAGVTQTPRYLIKTRGQQVTLSCSPISGHRSVSWYQQTPGQGLQFLFEYFSETQRNKGNFPGRFSGRQFSNSRSEMNVSTLELGDSALYLCASSLAPMPQETQFFGPGTRLTVL.

The chain's CDR3 is CGTGTRFGEQYF. As DNA, the CDR3 is TGTGGGACCGGGACTAGATTTGGCGAGCAGTACTTC. V usage is TRBV28 and J usage is TRBJ2-7; 8 nucleotides match TRBD2. CDR3 length equals 12 residues. In germline, CDR1 is MDHEN, CDR2 SYDVKM.

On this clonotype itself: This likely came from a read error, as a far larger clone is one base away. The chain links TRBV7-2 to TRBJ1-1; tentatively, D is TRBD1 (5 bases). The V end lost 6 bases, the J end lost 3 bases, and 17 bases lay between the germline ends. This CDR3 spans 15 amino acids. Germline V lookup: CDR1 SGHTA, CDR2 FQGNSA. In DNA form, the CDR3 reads TGTGCCAGCAGTCGCGGACGGTCGGGGGACACTGAAGCTTTCTTT. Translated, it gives CASSRGRSGDTEAFF.

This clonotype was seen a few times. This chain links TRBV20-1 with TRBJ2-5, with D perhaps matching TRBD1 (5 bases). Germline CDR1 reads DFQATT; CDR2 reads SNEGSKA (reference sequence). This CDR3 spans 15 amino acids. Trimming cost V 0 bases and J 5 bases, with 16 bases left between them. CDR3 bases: TGCAGTGCTAGAGATCAGGGTTTAGTTGGGGAGACCCAGTACTTC. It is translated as CSARDQGLVGETQYF.

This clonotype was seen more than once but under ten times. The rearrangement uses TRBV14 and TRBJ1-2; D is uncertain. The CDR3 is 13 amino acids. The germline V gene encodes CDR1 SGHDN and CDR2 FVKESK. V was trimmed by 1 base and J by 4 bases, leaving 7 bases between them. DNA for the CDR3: TGTGCCAGCAGCCAAGTGGGGTTCTATGGCTACACCTTC. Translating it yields CASSQVGFYGYTF.

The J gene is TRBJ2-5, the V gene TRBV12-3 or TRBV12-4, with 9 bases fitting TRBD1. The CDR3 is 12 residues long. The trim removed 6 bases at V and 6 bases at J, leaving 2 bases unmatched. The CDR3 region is CASRGQGKTQYF. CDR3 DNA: TGTGCCAGCAGGGGACAGGGAAAGACCCAGTACTTC.

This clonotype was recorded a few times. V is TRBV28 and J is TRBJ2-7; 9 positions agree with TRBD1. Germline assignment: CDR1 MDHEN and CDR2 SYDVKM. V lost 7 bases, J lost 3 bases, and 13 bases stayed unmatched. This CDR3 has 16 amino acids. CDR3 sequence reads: CASNRDRAVLGYEQYF. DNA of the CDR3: TGTGCCAGCAACCGGGACAGGGCCGTCTTGGGCTACGAGCAGTACTTC.

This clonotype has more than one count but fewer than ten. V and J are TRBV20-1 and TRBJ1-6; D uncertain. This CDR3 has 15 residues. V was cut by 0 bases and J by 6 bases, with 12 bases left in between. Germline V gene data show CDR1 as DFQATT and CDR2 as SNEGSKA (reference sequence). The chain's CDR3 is CSARDYGRPNSPLHF. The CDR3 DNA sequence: TGCAGTGCTAGAGATTACGGACGCCCTAATTCACCCCTCCACTTT.